This TCR beta chain was recorded in a study of graft-versus-host responses after intestinal transplantation. Study-wide context: Once they had received anti-thymocyte globulin induction, all recipients took tacrolimus and steroids for three to four years. Findings of the study overall: Researchers found GvH clones in recipient marrow, and some showed up first in ileum or blood.

Regarding this clone: The antigen remains unidentified.

The CDR3 has 16 amino acids. Looked up from germline, CDR1 is MNHEY and CDR2 is SMNVEV (reference sequence). The V end lost 0 bases, the J end lost 1 base, and 12 bases lay between the germline ends. Method: immunoSEQ multiplex PCR; TCRdb's copy keeps in-frame clones and lacks some. The sample shows approximately 20,000 clones, 85% to 95% of them seen only once. This TCR came from a human patient who received an intestinal transplant, so some T cells may come from the graft donor. The chain uses TRBV27 and TRBJ1-1; D uncertain. Sequencing was performed on PBMCs, taken 262 days after intestinal transplant. This chain's CDR3 is CASSLSMGLSNTEAFF. The CDR3 nucleotides are TGTGCCAGCAGTTTATCTATGGGTTTATCGAACACTGAAGCTTTCTTT.